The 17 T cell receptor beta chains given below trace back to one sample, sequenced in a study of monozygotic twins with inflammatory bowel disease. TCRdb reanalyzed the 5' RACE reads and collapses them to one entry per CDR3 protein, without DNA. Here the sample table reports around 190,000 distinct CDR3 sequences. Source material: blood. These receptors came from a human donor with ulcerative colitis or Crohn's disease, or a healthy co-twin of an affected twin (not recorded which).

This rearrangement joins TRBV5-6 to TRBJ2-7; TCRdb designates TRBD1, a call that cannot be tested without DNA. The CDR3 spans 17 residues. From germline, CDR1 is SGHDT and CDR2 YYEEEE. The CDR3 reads CASSWGQGQGATYEQYF.

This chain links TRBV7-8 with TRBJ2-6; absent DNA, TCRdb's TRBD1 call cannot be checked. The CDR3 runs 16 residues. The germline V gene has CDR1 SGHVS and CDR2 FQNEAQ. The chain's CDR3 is CASSSQGALGANVLTF.

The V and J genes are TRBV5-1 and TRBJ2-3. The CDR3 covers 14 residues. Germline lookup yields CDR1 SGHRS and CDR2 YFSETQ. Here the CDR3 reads CASSLVPSTDTQYF. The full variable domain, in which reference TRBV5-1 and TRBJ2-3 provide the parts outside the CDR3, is KAGVTQTPRYLIKTRGQQVTLSCSPISGHRSVSWYQQTPGQGLQFLFEYFSETQRNKGNFPGRFSGRQFSNSRSEMNVSTLELGDSALYLCASSLVPSTDTQYFGPGTRLTVL.

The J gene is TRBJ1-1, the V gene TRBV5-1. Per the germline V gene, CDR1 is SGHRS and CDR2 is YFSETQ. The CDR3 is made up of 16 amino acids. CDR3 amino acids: CASSLGFGQSNTEAFF.

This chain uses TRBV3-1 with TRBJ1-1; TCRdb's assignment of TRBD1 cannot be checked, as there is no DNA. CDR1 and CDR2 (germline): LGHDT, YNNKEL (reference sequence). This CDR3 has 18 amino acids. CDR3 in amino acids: CASSQESRGWGPTTEAFF.

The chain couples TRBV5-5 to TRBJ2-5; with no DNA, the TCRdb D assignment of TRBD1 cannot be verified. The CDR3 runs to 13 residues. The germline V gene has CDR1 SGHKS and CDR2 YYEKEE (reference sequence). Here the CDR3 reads CASRSGGWETQYF.

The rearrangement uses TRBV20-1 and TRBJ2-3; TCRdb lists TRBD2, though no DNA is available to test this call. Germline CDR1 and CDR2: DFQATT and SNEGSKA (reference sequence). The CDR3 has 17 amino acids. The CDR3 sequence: CSAPNTVAGGSTDTQYF.

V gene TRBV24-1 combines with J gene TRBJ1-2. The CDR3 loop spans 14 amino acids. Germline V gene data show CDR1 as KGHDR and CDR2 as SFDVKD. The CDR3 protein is CATSDTTTNYGYTF.

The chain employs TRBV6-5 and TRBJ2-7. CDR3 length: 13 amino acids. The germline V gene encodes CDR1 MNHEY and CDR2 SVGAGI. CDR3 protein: CASLSGGTYEQYF.

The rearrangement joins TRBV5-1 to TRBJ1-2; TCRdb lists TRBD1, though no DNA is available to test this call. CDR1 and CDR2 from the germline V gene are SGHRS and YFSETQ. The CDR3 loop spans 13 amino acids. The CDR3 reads CASSKGTQTGYTF.

This chain's CDR3 is CASSRNSNSPLHF. J is TRBJ1-6 and V is TRBV5-1. CDR1 is SGHRS and CDR2 is YFSETQ in the germline V gene. This CDR3 contains 13 residues.

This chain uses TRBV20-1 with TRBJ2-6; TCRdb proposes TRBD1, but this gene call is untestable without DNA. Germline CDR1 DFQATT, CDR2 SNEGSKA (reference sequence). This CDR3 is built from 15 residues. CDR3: CSARIGGKGANVLTF.

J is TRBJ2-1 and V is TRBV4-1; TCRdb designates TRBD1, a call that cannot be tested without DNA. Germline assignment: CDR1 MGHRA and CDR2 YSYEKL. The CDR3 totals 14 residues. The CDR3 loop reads CASSYDRRQVEQFF.

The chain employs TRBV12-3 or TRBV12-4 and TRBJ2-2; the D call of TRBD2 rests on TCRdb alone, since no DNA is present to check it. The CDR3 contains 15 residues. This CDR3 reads CASITSGGNTGELFF.

Here the CDR3 reads CASSSTHATGSPGELFF. The chain couples TRBV7-9 to TRBJ2-2; TCRdb names TRBD1, which stays unverified in the absence of DNA. The CDR3 contains 17 residues. Germline V gene data show CDR1 as SEHNR and CDR2 as FQNEAQ (reference sequence). Based on the CDR3 plus reference TRBV7-9 and TRBJ2-2, the full variable domain is DTGVSQNPRHKITKRGQNVTFRCDPISEHNRLYWYRQTLGQGPEFLTYFQNEAQLEKSRLLSDRFSAERPKGSFSTLEIQRTEQGDSAMYLCASSSTHATGSPGELFFGEGSRLTVL.

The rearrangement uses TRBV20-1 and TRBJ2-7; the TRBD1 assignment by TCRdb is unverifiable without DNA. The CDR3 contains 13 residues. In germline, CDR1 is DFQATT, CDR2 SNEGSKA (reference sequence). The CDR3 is CSAGAGDAYEQYF.

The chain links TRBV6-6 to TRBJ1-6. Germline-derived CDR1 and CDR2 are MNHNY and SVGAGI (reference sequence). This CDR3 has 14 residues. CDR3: CASRTGGVGAPLHF.